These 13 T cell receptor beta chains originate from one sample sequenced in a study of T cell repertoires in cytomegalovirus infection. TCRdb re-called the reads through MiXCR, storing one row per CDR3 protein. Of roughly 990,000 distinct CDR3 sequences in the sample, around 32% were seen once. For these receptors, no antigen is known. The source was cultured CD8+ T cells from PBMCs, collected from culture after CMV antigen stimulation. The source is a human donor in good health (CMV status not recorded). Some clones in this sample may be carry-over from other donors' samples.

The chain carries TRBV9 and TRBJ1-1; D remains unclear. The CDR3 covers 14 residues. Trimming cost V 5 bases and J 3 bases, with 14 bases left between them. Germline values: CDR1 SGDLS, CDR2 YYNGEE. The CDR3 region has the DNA TGTGCCAGCAGTTCGGGATTACGGGACACTGAAGCTTTCTTT. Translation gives CASSSGLRDTEAFF.

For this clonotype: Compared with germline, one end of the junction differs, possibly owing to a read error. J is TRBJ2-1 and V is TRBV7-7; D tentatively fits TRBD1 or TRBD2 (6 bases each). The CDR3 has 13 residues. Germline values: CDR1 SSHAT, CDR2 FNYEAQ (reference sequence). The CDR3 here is CASSLTGAAEQFF. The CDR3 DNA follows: TGTGCTAGCAGCTTAACGGGGGCCGCTGAGCAGTTCTTC.

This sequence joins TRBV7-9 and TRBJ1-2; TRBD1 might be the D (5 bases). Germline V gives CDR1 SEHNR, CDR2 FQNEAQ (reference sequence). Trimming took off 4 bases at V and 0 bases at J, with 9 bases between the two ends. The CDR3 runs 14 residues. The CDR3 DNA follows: TGTGCCAGCAGCTCAGGGTCGCCTAACTATGGCTACACCTTC. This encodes CASSSGSPNYGYTF.

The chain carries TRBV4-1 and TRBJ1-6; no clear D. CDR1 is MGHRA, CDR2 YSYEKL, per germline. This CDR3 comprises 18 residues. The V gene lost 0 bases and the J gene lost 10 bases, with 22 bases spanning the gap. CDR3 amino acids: CASSQEGGLNGFESPLHF. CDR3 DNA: TGCGCCAGCAGCCAAGAAGGCGGCCTCAACGGGTTCGAGTCACCCCTCCACTTT.

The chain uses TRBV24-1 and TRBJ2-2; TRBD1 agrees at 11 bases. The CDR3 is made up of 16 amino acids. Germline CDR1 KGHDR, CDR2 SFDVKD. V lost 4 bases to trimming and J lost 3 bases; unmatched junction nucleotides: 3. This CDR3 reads CATSDRDRGYTGELFF. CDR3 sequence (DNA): TGTGCCACCAGTGACCGGGACAGGGGGTACACCGGGGAGCTGTTTTTT.

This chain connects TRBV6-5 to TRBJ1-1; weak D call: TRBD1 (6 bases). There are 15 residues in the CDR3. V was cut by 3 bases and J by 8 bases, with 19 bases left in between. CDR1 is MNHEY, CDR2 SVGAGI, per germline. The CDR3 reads CASSYEQTGIGEAFF. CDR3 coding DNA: TGTGCCAGCAGTTATGAACAGACAGGTATTGGGGAAGCTTTCTTT.

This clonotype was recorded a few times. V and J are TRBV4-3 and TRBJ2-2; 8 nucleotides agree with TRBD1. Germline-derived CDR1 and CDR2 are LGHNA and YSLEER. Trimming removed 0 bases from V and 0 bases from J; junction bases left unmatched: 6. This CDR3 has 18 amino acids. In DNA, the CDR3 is TGCGCCAGCAGCCAAGATAGGGGACAGGTGACGAACACCGGGGAGCTGTTTTTT. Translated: CASSQDRGQVTNTGELFF.

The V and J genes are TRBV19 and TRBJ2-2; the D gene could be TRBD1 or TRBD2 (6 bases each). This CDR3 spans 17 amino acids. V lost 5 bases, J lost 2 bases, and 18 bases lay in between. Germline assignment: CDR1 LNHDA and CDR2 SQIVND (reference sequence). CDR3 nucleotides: TGTGCCAGTAGTGACTATTTCCGGGGGCCTAACACCGGGGAGCTGTTTTTT. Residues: CASSDYFRGPNTGELFF.

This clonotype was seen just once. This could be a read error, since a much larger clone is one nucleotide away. The CDR3 coding sequence is TGTGTCAGCAGCTTAGAGGCTTACCCCTTT. Protein: CVSSLEAYPF. The V gene is TRBV7-6, the J gene TRBJ1-1; D gene unclear. CDR3 size: 10 residues. Looked up from germline, CDR1 is SGHVS and CDR2 is FNYEAQ.

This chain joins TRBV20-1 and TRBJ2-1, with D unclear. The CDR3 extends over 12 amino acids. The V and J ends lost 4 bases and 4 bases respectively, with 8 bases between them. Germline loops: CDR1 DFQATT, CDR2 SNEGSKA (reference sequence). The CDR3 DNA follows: TGCAGTGCTATGTCAATTTACAATGAGCAGTTCTTC. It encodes CSAMSIYNEQFF.

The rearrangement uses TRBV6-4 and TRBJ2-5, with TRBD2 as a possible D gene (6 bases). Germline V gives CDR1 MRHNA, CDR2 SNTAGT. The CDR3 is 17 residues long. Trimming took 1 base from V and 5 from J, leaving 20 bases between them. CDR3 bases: TGTGCCAGCAGTGACTTCGCGCGGGGCCCAATAGGGGAGACCCAGTACTTC. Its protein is CASSDFARGPIGETQYF.

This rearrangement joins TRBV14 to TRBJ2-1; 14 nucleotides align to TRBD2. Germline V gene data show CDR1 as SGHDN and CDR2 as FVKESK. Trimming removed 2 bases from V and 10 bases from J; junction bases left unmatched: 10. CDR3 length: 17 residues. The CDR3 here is CASSQSSGTSGGAEQFF. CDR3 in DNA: TGTGCCAGCAGCCAATCTTCCGGGACTAGCGGGGGCGCCGAGCAGTTCTTC. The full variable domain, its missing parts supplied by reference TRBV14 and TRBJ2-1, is EAGVTQFPSHSVIEKGQTVTLRCDPISGHDNLYWYRRVMGKEIKFLLHFVKESKQDESGMPNNRFLAERTGGTYSTLKVQPAELEDSGVYFCASSQSSGTSGGAEQFFGPGTRLTVL.

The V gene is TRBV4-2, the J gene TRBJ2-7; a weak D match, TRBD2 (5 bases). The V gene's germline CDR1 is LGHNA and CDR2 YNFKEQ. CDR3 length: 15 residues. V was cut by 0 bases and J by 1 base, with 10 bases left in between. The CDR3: CASSQDPGLSYEQYF. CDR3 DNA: TGTGCCAGCAGCCAAGATCCGGGATTATCCTACGAGCAGTACTTC.